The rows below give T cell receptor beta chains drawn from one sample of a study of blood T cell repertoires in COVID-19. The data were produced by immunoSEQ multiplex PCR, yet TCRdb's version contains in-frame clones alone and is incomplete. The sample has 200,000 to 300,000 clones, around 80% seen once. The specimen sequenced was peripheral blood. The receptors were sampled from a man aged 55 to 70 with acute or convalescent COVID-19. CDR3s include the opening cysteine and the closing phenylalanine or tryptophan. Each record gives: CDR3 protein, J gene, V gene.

CASSLTVNTEAFF	TRBJ1-1	TRBV7-8
CASSQQVIAGELFF	TRBJ2-2	TRBV3-1/TRBV3-2
CASSLVPGRVAGANVLTF	TRBJ2-6	TRBV11-2
CASSPRTGAGNTEAFF	TRBJ1-1	TRBV18
CASSRPRERYEQYF	TRBJ2-7	TRBV7-8
CAISAGGGTDYEQYF	TRBJ2-7	TRBV10-3
CASSERQGASYGYTF	TRBJ1-2	TRBV2
CASSLAVGGFYGYTF	TRBJ1-2	TRBV5-4
CASSLGQTAGAFF	TRBJ1-1	TRBV28
CASSGGSSYNEQFF	TRBJ2-1	TRBV9
CASTTVRGIDTQYF	TRBJ2-3	TRBV10-2
CASSPPRQGNTIYF	TRBJ1-3	TRBV14
CASMAHLGNTIYF	TRBJ1-3	TRBV19
CASSLLYGGRTQPQHF	TRBJ1-5	TRBV5-8
CASSPGRGGSSEAFF	TRBJ1-1	TRBV4-3
CAWSTSGNIQYF	TRBJ2-4	TRBV30
CASSLTSGASTDTQYF	TRBJ2-3	TRBV13
CASSYSPGKNTEAFF	TRBJ1-1	TRBV6-5
CASSSGTGRYSYGYTF	TRBJ1-2	TRBV28
CASSFSGPTPGQGLYEQYF	TRBJ2-7	TRBV28
CASSSGLAGVINEQFF	TRBJ2-1	TRBV27
CASSLDRERNQPQHF	TRBJ1-5	TRBV28
CASSQVRLAGRSYEQYF	TRBJ2-7	TRBV4-1
CASRRDGGVSEAFF	TRBJ1-1	TRBV6-5
CASSYSGGSRSYEQYF	TRBJ2-7	TRBV6-5
CASSESGQGNEKLFF	TRBJ1-4	TRBV2
CASRPEGRNEQFF	TRBJ2-1	TRBV5-1
CASSSYSGGSYNEQFF	TRBJ2-1	TRBV7-9
CAIRGGSYEQYF	TRBJ2-7	TRBV10-3
CASSRLGTDYGYTF	TRBJ1-2	TRBV27
CASSLGRDTEAFF	TRBJ1-1	TRBV11-1
CASSYPPQRELMANVLTF	TRBJ2-6	TRBV6-2/TRBV6-3
CASSLTGQGANEQFF	TRBJ2-1	TRBV4-2
CSASPRDNPSVNTEAFF	TRBJ1-1	TRBV20-1
CASSPMTSSNEQFF	TRBJ2-1	TRBV5-1
CASSLGPGLAGGSDTQYF	TRBJ2-3	TRBV11-2
CASSSPSGTTYQETQYF	TRBJ2-5	TRBV28
CASSVPERGRTDTQYF	TRBJ2-3	TRBV7-9
CASRRTGGEETQYF	TRBJ2-5	TRBV10-2
CASSLGQGQNEQFF	TRBJ2-1	TRBV7-6
CASSAGTSGNVGQETQYF	TRBJ2-5	TRBV9
CASSFGTGGVEQYF	TRBJ2-7	TRBV28
CATGNSGRGSYNEQFF	TRBJ2-1	TRBV15
CASSAPGSSGNTIYF	TRBJ1-3	TRBV7-9
CSVEWGDRGTDTQYF	TRBJ2-3	TRBV29-1
CASRLAGTSASYEQYF	TRBJ2-7	TRBV12-2